The 9 T cell receptor beta chains given below trace back to one sample, sequenced in a study of shared clonotypes between healthy human individuals. Produced via immunoSEQ multiplex PCR; TCRdb's table is partial and in-frame only. The repertoire holds approximately 1.5 million clones, with approximately 98.5% as singletons. Sequenced input: naive CD4+ T cells sorted from blood. Subset reported: CD45RA+ positively selected. The receptors here all came from a man in his thirties or forties in good health.

The chain employs TRBV19 and TRBJ2-7; 11 bases line up with TRBD2. V lost 8 bases, J lost 4 bases, and 10 bases stayed unmatched. The CDR3 covers 15 residues. Germline V gene data show CDR1 as LNHDA and CDR2 as SQIVND (reference sequence). The CDR3 region has the DNA TGTGCCAGTGCGATACCCGGGACTAGCGGTTACGAGCAGTACTTC. The encoded protein is CASAIPGTSGYEQYF.

On this clone itself: The same CDR3 also results from other DNA sequences found in this sample. The J gene is TRBJ2-2, the V gene TRBV11-3, with 8 nucleotides matching TRBD1. The J segment lost 1 base and the V segment lost 4 bases, leaving 2 bases of the junction unmatched. The germline V gene has CDR1 SGHNT and CDR2 YENEEA. This CDR3 has 15 amino acids. CDR3 residues: CASSSGQGNTGELFF. In DNA form, the CDR3 reads TGTGCCAGCAGCTCCGGACAGGGGAACACCGGGGAGCTGTTTTTT.

This clone was recorded only once. J is TRBJ2-7 and V is TRBV9; no reliable D call. CDR1 SGDLS and CDR2 YYNGEE come from the germline V gene. V gave up 0 bases and J gave up 2 bases, with 12 bases separating them. This CDR3 has 15 amino acids. The CDR3 sequence is CASSVGVRSPYEQYF. DNA for the CDR3: TGTGCCAGCAGCGTAGGGGTCAGGTCCCCCTACGAGCAGTACTTC.

The table lists this clone with a few counts. DNA of the CDR3: TGCAGCGTTGAAGATAAAGGGGGTCAAGGGGTTTCACCCTACGAGCAGTACTTC. Protein: CSVEDKGGQGVSPYEQYF. The chain uses TRBV29-1 and TRBJ2-7; TRBD1 might be the D (6 bases). V lost 0 bases and J lost 2, with 23 bases in between. CDR1 is SQVTM, CDR2 ANQGSEA, per germline. The CDR3 covers 18 residues.

The chain has TRBV7-3 and TRBJ1-2, with D uncertain. Per the germline V gene, CDR1 is SGHTA and CDR2 is FQGTGA. Trimming took off 4 bases at V and 4 bases at J, with 10 bases between the two ends. This CDR3 spans 13 amino acids. CDR3: CASSSTDGYGYTF. Written as DNA, the CDR3 is TGTGCCAGCAGCTCAACGGACGGCTATGGCTACACCTTC. The full variable domain, its missing parts supplied by reference TRBV7-3 and TRBJ1-2, is GAGVSQTPSNKVTEKGKYVELRCDPISGHTALYWYRQSLGQGPEFLIYFQGTGAADDSGLPNDRFFAVRPEGSVSTLKIQRTERGDSAVYLCASSSTDGYGYTFGSGTRLTVV.

The gene calls are TRBV11-2 and TRBJ1-5, with D perhaps TRBD1 (5 bases). The CDR3 spans 15 residues. V lost 1 base, J lost 3 bases, and 10 bases lay in between. CDR1 and CDR2 from the germline V gene are SGHAT and FQNNGV. CDR3 nucleotide sequence: TGTGCCAGCAGCTTAGTAAGGGGAGTCAATCAGCCCCAGCATTTT. Its translation: CASSLVRGVNQPQHF. The full variable domain, rest sourced from reference TRBV11-2 and TRBJ1-5, is EAGVAQSPRYKIIEKRQSVAFWCNPISGHATLYWYQQILGQGPKLLIQFQNNGVVDDSQLPKDRFSAERLKGVDSTLKIQPAKLEDSAVYLCASSLVRGVNQPQHFGDGTRLSIL.

This clone was recorded once. The gene calls are TRBV29-1 and TRBJ1-2; the D is unclear. This CDR3 has 10 residues. V lost 5 bases, J lost 8 bases, and 9 bases lay in between. Germline CDR1 is SQVTM and CDR2 is ANQGSEA. The CDR3 sequence is CSVTDGGYTF. The CDR3 nucleotides read TGCAGCGTTACCGACGGAGGCTACACCTTC.

The chain joins TRBV5-1 to TRBJ2-7; D uncertain. This CDR3 is 13 amino acids long. CDR1 and CDR2 (germline): SGHRS, YFSETQ. V lost 1 base and J 3 bases, leaving 8 bases between the germline ends. In DNA, the CDR3 is TGCGCCAGCAGCTTGATCCCAGACTACGAGCAGTACTTC. Protein: CASSLIPDYEQYF.

J is TRBJ2-1 and V is TRBV27; TRBD2 might be the D (6 bases). Germline V CDR1 and CDR2: MNHEY, SMNVEV (reference sequence). This CDR3 spans 13 amino acids. V was shortened by 5 bases and J by 5 bases, with 10 bases between the two germline ends. CDR3 DNA: TGTGCCAGCAGTGGGACTTTGAACAATGAGCAGTTCTTC. It translates to CASSGTLNNEQFF.